This is a list of T cell receptor beta chains from one sample in a study of blood T cell repertoires in COVID-19. Using immunoSEQ multiplex PCR, the repertoire was profiled, and TCRdb retains in-frame clones only, with some absent. The top ten clones hold approximately 0.3% of a sample with some 700,000 clones, approximately 90% of them seen once. The sequenced sample consisted of peripheral blood. These receptors came from a woman under 30 with acute or convalescent COVID-19. The conserved cysteine and the conserved F or W are not part of the CDR3 here. Clone sizes are given selectively: once, few, many, or a class where the clone is expanded.

TRBJ2-2 NA TRBV5-4 ASSFILAGNTGELF
TRBJ1-2 NA TRBV12-3/TRBV12-4 ASSPQGYGYT
TRBJ2-5 NA TRBV29-1 SVDPPGNQETQY
TRBJ1-6 NA TRBV7-2 ASSLLRSNSPLH
TRBJ2-5 NA TRBV11-3 ASSPGTGKGDRETQY
TRBJ2-3 NA TRBV9 ASSLLAGGVDTQY
TRBJ1-2 NA TRBV18 ASSPDRGYGYT
TRBJ2-3 NA TRBV4-3 ASSQRYAGGPGDTQY
TRBJ2-7 once TRBV12-5 ASAGRGQYEQY
TRBJ2-7 NA TRBV4-2 ASSLRPSGDNYEQY
TRBJ2-7 NA TRBV2 ASSEGEGEWGEQY
TRBJ1-2 NA TRBV2 ASSEWTAVDYGYT
TRBJ2-6 NA TRBV6-5 ASRSGANVLT
TRBJ1-2 NA TRBV6-5 ASARGGRAEYGYT
TRBJ1-2 NA TRBV5-1 ASSLGRGFVGYT
TRBJ1-5 once TRBV7-8 ASSPDRVQPQH
TRBJ2-1 NA TRBV4-3 ASSQDLVNEQF
TRBJ2-4 NA TRBV27 ASSPLAGADIQY
TRBJ2-7 NA TRBV6-2/TRBV6-3 ASSKTSGGTEQY
TRBJ1-1 NA TRBV7-8 ASTQHRTGVGTEAF
TRBJ2-7 NA TRBV6-6 ASSYSHRGYGQY
TRBJ2-2 NA TRBV18 ASSPRDRGNTGELF
TRBJ1-4 NA TRBV7-9 ASSLDGTPGRGEKLF
TRBJ2-7 NA TRBV27 ASSFGVTYEQY
TRBJ2-1 NA TRBV24-1 ATSDQGRLAGGNSYNEQF
TRBJ1-2 NA TRBV28 AASDRGYGYT
TRBJ2-7 NA TRBV11-3 ASSLDGTASYEQY
TRBJ2-7 NA TRBV6-5 ASSYSTGGAYEQY
TRBJ2-3 NA TRBV28 ASTSGGGPVPGTDTQY
TRBJ2-7 NA TRBV9 ASSVEGSEDHEQY
TRBJ1-2 NA TRBV6-1 ASSDPRQGLGGYGYT
TRBJ1-1 NA TRBV7-3 ASSPGTGVSAF
TRBJ2-1 NA TRBV12-3/TRBV12-4 ASRRTGGHEQF
TRBJ2-2 NA TRBV18 ASSPRGGTGELF
TRBJ2-5 NA TRBV19 ASKEGGGETQY
TRBJ2-7 NA TRBV9 ASSVGAGILYEQY
TRBJ1-5 NA TRBV11-2 ASSQDPGKGQPQH
TRBJ1-1 NA TRBV6-5 ASKVRGYPTEAF
TRBJ2-3 NA TRBV4-1 ASSQALAGGPFYTQY
TRBJ1-2 NA TRBV10-3 AISESTGVAYGYT
TRBJ1-2 NA TRBV7-9 ASSWAGQRYGYT
TRBJ2-7 NA TRBV3-1/TRBV3-2 ASSPRTGHSYEQY
TRBJ1-5 few TRBV6-2/TRBV6-3 ASSRQVLASNQPQH
TRBJ1-6 NA TRBV28 ASSFFSGGLKSPLH
TRBJ2-3 NA TRBV2 ALGTGFLDTQY
TRBJ1-4 NA TRBV9 ASSVRGGFNEKLF
TRBJ2-1 NA TRBV19 ASSWGFNEQF
TRBJ1-2 NA TRBV20-1 SARTPYGYT
TRBJ2-1 NA TRBV7-2 ASSPWTGVGNEQF